What follows is one T cell receptor (beta chain) and its context. Its antigen is unknown. The record originates from a study of T cells after yellow fever vaccination. The CDR3 has 15 residues. Using its own MiXCR run on the 5' RACE reads, TCRdb lists one record per CDR3 protein. The sample has 120,000 or so distinct CDR3 sequences; roughly 10% are singletons. Whole-study findings and limits: The study noted that FACS-sorted repertoires could contain abundant clonotypes contaminating from the bulk population.

The chain couples TRBV21-1 to TRBJ2-5; the D call of TRBD2 is as the table states it, not checked on the DNA. TRBV21-1 is listed as a pseudogene. The sample in question was CD8+ T cells sorted from PBMCs, obtained on the day of the yellow fever booster vaccination. The TCR comes from a man in his late teens or twenties who received the YFV17D yellow fever vaccine. The DNA of the CDR3 is TGTGCCAGCACCAAGAGAGTAGCGGGAGAAGAGACCCAGTACTTC. It specifies CASTKRVAGEETQYF.